The sequence of this TCR beta chain was determined in a study of Ad26.COV2.S vaccination and SARS-CoV-2 variants. Study-level findings and limits: Spike-specific TCR breadth in vaccine recipients exceeded that seen in placebo recipients. Reported findings describe substantial breadth in spike-specific CD8+ and CD4+ T cell responses following vaccination.

On this clone itself: Its cognate antigen is unknown.

Profiled with immunoSEQ multiplex PCR; TCRdb holds only in-frame clones, not every one. The repertoire holds approximately 350,000 clones, with roughly 87% as singletons. This CDR3 comprises 13 residues. Looked up from germline, CDR1 is SGHVS and CDR2 is FQNEAQ. Trimming shortened V by 5 bases and J by 0 bases, and 4 bases separated the two germline ends. Described treatment: 15 to 20 received Ad26.COV2.S at low or high dose, single or two shots; 5 received placebo; per-sample allocation not given. Vaccine and placebo recipients were sampled on day 63 after the first injection. Immunization relied on an Ad26 vector, which expressed Wuhan-strain SARS-CoV-2 spike.

The receptor's source is a person aged 18 to 65 who received the Ad26.COV2.S COVID-19 vaccine or a placebo. This sample comprised peripheral blood, obtained in a trial of Ad26.COV2.S vaccine versus placebo. The chain is built from TRBV7-8 and TRBJ2-2; D is unclear. The CDR3 sequence is CASSTANTGELFF. CDR3 nucleotides: TGTGCCAGCAGCACCGCGAACACCGGGGAGCTGTTTTTT.